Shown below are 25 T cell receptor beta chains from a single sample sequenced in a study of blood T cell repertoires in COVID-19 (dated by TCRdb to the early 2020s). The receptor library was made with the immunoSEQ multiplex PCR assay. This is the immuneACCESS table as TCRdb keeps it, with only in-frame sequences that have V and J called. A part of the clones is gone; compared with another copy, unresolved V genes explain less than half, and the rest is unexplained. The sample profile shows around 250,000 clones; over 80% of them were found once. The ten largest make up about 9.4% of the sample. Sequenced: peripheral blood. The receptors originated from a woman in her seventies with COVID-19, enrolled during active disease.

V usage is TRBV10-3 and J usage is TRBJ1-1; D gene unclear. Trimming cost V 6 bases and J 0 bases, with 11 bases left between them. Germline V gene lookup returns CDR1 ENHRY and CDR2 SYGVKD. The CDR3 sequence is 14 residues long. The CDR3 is CAIRPAGMNTEAFF. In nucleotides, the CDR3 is TGTGCCATCAGGCCGGCAGGCATGAACACTGAAGCTTTCTTT.

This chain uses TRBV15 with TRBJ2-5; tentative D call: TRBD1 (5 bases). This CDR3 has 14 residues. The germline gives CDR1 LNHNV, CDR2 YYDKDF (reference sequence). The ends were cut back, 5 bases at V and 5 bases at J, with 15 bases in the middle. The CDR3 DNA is TGTGCCACCAGCTTCCGTTCAGGGCGGGAGACCCAGTACTTC. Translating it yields CATSFRSGRETQYF.

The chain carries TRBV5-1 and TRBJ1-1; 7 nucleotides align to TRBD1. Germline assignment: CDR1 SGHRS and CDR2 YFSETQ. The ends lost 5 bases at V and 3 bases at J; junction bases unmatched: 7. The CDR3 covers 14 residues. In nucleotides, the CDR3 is TGCGCCAGCAGTCCCCAGGGGGTGGACACTGAAGCTTTCTTT. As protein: CASSPQGVDTEAFF.

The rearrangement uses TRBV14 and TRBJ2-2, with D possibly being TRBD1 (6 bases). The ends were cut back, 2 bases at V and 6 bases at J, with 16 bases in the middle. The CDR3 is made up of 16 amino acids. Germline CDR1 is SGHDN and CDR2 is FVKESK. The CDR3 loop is CASSQTGRRWAGELFF. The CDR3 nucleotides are TGTGCCAGCAGCCAAACAGGGAGAAGGTGGGCCGGGGAGCTGTTTTTT.

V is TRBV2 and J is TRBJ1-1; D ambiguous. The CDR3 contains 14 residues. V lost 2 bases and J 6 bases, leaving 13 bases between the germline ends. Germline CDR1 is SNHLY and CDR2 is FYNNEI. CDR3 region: CASSELVSEAEAFF. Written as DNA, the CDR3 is TGTGCCAGCAGTGAATTGGTGTCGGAGGCTGAAGCTTTCTTT.

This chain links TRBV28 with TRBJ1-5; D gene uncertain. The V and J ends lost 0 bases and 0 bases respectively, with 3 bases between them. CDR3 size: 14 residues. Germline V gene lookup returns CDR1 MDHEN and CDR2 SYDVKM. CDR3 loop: CASSLWASNQPQHF. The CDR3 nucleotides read TGTGCCAGCAGTTTATGGGCTAGCAATCAGCCCCAGCATTTT. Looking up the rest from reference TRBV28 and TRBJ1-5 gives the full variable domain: DVKVTQSSRYLVKRTGEKVFLECVQDMDHENMFWYRQDPGLGLRLIYFSYDVKMKEKGDIPEGYSVSREKKERFSLILESASTNQTSMYLCASSLWASNQPQHFGDGTRLSIL.

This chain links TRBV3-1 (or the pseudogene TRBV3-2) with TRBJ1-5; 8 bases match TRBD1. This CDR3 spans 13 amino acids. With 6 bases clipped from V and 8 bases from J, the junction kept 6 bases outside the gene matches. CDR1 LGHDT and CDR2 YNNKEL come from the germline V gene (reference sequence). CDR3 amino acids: CASSLTGEEPQHF. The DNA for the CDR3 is TGTGCCAGCAGTCTGACAGGGGAGGAGCCCCAGCATTTT.

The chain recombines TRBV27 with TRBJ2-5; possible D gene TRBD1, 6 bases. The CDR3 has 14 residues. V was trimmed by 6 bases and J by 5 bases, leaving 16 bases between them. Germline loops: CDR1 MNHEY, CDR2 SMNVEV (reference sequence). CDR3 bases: TGTGCCAGCAGCTGGCAGGACAGAAGGGAGACCCAGTACTTC. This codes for CASSWQDRRETQYF.

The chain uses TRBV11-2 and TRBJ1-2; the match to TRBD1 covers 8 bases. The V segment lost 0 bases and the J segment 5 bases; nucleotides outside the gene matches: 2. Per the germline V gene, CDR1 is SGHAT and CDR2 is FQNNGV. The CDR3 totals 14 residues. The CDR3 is CASSLDQGAYGYTF. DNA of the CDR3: TGTGCCAGCAGCTTAGATCAGGGGGCGTATGGCTACACCTTC.

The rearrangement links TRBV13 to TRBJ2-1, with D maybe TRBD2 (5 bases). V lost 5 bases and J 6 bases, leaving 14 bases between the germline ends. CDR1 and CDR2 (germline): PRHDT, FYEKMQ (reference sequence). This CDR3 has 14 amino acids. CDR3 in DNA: TGTGCCAGCAGCACAACTAGTCCGCGCAATGAGCAGTTCTTC. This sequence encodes CASSTTSPRNEQFF. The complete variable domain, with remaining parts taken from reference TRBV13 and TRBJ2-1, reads AAGVIQSPRHLIKEKRETATLKCYPIPRHDTVYWYQQGPGQDPQFLISFYEKMQSDKGSIPDRFSAQQFSDYHSELNMSSLELGDSALYFCASSTTSPRNEQFFGPGTRLTVL.

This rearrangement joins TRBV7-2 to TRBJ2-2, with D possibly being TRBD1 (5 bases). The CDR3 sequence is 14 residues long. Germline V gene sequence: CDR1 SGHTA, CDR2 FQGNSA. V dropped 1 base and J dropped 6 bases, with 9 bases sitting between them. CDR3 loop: CASSLGPRAGELFF. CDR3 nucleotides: TGTGCCAGCAGCTTAGGGCCCAGGGCCGGGGAGCTGTTTTTT. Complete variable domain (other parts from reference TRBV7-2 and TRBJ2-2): GAGVSQSPSNKVTEKGKDVELRCDPISGHTALYWYRQSLGQGLEFLIYFQGNSAPDKSGLPSDRFSAERTGGSVSTLTIQRTQQEDSAVYLCASSLGPRAGELFFGEGSRLTVL.

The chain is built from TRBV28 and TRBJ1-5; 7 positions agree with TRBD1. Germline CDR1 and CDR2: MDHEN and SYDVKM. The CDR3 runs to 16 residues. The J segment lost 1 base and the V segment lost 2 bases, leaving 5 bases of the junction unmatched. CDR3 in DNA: TGTGCCAGCAGTTTAGTAACAGGGGTGAGCAATCAGCCCCAGCATTTT. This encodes CASSLVTGVSNQPQHF.

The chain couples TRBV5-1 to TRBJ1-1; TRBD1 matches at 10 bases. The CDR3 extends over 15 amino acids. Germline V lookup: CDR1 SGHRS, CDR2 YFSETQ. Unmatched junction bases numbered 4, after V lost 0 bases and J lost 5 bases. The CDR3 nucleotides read TGCGCCAGCAGCTTGGGGGACAGGGGTACGACTGAAGCTTTCTTT. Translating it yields CASSLGDRGTTEAFF.

The CDR3, as DNA: TGTGCCAGCAGCTTAGAATCAGGGGGCTACAACACTGAAGCTTTCTTT. This gives the protein CASSLESGGYNTEAFF. V usage is TRBV11-1 and J usage is TRBJ1-1, with 8 bases lining up with TRBD1. Germline V CDR1 and CDR2: SGHAT, FQDESV (reference sequence). The CDR3 loop spans 16 amino acids. The trim removed 1 base at V and 2 bases at J, leaving 6 bases unmatched.

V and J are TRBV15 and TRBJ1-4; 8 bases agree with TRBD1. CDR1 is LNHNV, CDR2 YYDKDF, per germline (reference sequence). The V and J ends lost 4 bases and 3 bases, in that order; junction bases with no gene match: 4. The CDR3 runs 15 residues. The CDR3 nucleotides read TGTGCCACCAGCACCACAGGGGGGTCTAATGAAAAACTGTTTTTT. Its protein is CATSTTGGSNEKLFF.

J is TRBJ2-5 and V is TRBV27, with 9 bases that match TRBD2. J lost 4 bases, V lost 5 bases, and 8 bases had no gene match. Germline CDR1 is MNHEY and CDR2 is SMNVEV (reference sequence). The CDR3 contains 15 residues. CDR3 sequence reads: CASSLGSGSLETQYF. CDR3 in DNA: TGTGCCAGCAGTCTGGGTAGCGGGAGTTTAGAGACCCAGTACTTC.

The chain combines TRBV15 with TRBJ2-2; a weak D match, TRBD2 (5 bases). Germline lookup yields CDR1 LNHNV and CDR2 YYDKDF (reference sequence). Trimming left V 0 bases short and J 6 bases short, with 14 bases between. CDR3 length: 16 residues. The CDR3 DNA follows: TGTGCCACCAGCAGAGAAACCGGGGATTGGGCCGGGGAGCTGTTTTTT. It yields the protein CATSRETGDWAGELFF.

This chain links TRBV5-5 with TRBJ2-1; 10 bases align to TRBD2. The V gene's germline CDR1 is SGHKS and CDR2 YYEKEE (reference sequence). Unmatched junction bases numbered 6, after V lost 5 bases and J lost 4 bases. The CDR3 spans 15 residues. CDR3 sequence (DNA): TGTGCCAGCAGATCCGGACTAGCGGTTTACAATGAGCAGTTCTTC. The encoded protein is CASRSGLAVYNEQFF.

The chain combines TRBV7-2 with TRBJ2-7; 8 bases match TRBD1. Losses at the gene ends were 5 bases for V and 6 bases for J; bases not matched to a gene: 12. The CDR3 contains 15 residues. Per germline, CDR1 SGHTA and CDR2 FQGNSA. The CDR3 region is CASSLRDRGPREQYF. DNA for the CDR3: TGTGCCAGCAGCCTAAGAGACAGGGGTCCTCGCGAGCAGTACTTC. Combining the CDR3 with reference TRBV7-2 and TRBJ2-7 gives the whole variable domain GAGVSQSPSNKVTEKGKDVELRCDPISGHTALYWYRQSLGQGLEFLIYFQGNSAPDKSGLPSDRFSAERTGGSVSTLTIQRTQQEDSAVYLCASSLRDRGPREQYFGPGTRLTVT.

CDR3 protein: CASSQEHGTEAFF. CDR3 sequence (DNA): TGTGCCAGCAGCCAAGAACATGGCACTGAAGCTTTCTTT. The chain links TRBV3-1 (or the pseudogene TRBV3-2) to TRBJ1-1; no clear D. The CDR3 is 13 amino acids. V lost 0 bases and J 4 bases, leaving 6 bases between the germline ends. Germline-derived CDR1 and CDR2 are LGHDT and YNNKEL (reference sequence).

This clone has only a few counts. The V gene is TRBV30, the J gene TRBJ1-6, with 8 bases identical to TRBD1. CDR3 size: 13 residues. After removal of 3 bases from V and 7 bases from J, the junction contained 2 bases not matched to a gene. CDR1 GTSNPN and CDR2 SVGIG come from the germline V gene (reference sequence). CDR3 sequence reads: CAWRGQENSPLHF. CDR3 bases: TGTGCCTGGAGGGGACAGGAGAATTCACCCCTCCACTTT.

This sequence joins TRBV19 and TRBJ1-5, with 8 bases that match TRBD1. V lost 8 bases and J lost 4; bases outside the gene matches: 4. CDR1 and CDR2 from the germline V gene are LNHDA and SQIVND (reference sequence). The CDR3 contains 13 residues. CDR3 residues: CASSGTGNQPQHF. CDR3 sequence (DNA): TGTGCCAGTTCCGGGACAGGTAATCAGCCCCAGCATTTT.

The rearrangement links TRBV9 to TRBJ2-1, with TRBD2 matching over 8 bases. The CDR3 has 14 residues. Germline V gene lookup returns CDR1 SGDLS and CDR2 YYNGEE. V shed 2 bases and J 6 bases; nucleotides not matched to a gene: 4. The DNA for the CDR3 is TGTGCCAGCAGCGTGCTAGCGGGTACCAATGAGCAGTTCTTC. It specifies CASSVLAGTNEQFF.

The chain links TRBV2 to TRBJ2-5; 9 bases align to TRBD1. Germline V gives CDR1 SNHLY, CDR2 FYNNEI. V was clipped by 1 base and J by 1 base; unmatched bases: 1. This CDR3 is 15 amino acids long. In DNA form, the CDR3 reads TGTGCCAGCAGTGAAGGGGGACAGGGCCAAGAGACCCAGTACTTC. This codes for CASSEGGQGQETQYF.

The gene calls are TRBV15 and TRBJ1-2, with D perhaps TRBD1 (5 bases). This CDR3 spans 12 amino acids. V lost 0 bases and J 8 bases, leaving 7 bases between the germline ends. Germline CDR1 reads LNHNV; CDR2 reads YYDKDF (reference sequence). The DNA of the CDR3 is TGTGCCACCAGCAGAGACAGGGAAGGCTACACCTTC. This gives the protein CATSRDREGYTF.